This T cell receptor (beta chain) appears in the sequencing data of a study of cytomegalovirus exposure and HLA in healthy donors. Study conclusions and caveats: Subsequent analysis revealed that first-cohort TCR clusters tended to co-occur in the approximately 120 validation repertoires. Despite most TCR sequences being rare, some public TCRs occurred in many donors.

The repertoire was sequenced with immunoSEQ multiplex PCR; TCRdb's copy has only in-frame clones and lacks some. In the table there are more than 250,000 clones, roughly 85% of which are singletons. V dropped 6 bases and J dropped 7; count of bases not matched to a gene: 9. This CDR3 has 14 residues. Germline CDR1 reads MRHNA; CDR2 reads SNTAGT. As for this clone: Its antigen remains unidentified.

This TCR was sampled from a woman between 18 and 29 years old in good health and CMV-seronegative. The material sequenced was PBMCs. The chain links TRBV6-4 to TRBJ1-5, with TRBD1 matching over 7 bases. The CDR3 DNA sequence: TGTGCCAGCAGCCCCCAGGGGGAGATACAGCCCCAGCATTTT. Amino acid sequence: CASSPQGEIQPQHF.